Below are 18 T cell receptor beta chains sequenced from a single sample in a study of cytomegalovirus exposure and HLA in healthy donors. PCR employed 60 Vbeta and 13 Jbeta primers. The method was immunoSEQ multiplex PCR; TCRdb's version includes in-frame clones alone and lacks a portion of them. This sample's clone table lists over 100,000 clones. The sequencing input was PBMCs. These receptors came from a man aged 18-30 years in good health and CMV-seronegative.

The CDR3 region has the DNA TGTGCCTGGAGTAGGGGACAGGCGAACACTGAAGCTTTCTTT. As protein: CAWSRGQANTEAFF. The chain employs TRBV30 and TRBJ1-1, with TRBD1 matching 8 bases. The CDR3 has 14 amino acids. V shed 2 bases, J shed 1 base, and the junction held 3 bases outside the gene matches. Germline V lookup: CDR1 GTSNPN, CDR2 SVGIG (reference sequence).

V gene TRBV9 combines with J gene TRBJ1-2; maybe TRBD1 (5 bases). The CDR3 contains 16 residues. V shed 0 bases and J shed 2 bases, with 14 bases lying between them. Germline V gene data show CDR1 as SGDLS and CDR2 as YYNGEE. DNA for the CDR3: TGTGCCAGCAGCGTAGAGTGTCAGGGTGAAAACTATGGCTACACCTTC. Translation gives CASSVECQGENYGYTF.

This chain joins TRBV10-1 and TRBJ2-4; weak D call: TRBD1 (6 bases). The CDR3 runs 15 residues. The V end was cut by 5 bases, the J end by 2 bases, with 13 bases between. Germline CDR1 WNHNN, CDR2 SYGVQD (reference sequence). In DNA, the CDR3 is TGCGCCAGCAGTTGGACAGTGATTCCCAAAAACATTCAGTACTTC. Its translation: CASSWTVIPKNIQYF.

The chain carries TRBV18 and TRBJ2-1, with 9 bases matching TRBD1. This CDR3 is 15 amino acids long. Germline-derived CDR1 and CDR2 are KGHSH and LQKENI. Trimming cost V 1 base and J 7 bases; bases outside gene matches: 5. The CDR3 nucleotides are TGTGCCAGCTCACCACTCTCTGGGACAGGGAATGAGCAGTTCTTC. Its protein is CASSPLSGTGNEQFF.

The V and J genes are TRBV7-2 and TRBJ1-1; D may be TRBD1 (5 bases). Germline CDR1 is SGHTA and CDR2 is FQGNSA. V was pared by 2 bases and J by 4 bases, with 8 bases between. The CDR3 loop spans 13 amino acids. The CDR3 region has the DNA TGTGCCAGCAGCTTAAAAAGGGGCACTGAAGCTTTCTTT. Its translation is CASSLKRGTEAFF.

The gene calls are TRBV7-2 and TRBJ1-3, with D maybe TRBD1 (5 bases). This CDR3 spans 15 amino acids. Germline V gene sequence: CDR1 SGHTA, CDR2 FQGNSA. Between the trimmed V and J ends, which lost 7 bases and 0 bases, there was a span of 13 bases. CDR3 protein: CASTPTRGSGNTIYF. For the CDR3, the DNA is TGTGCCAGCACGCCGACAAGGGGCTCTGGAAACACCATATATTTT. The variable domain in full, completed from reference TRBV7-2 and TRBJ1-3, reads GAGVSQSPSNKVTEKGKDVELRCDPISGHTALYWYRQSLGQGLEFLIYFQGNSAPDKSGLPSDRFSAERTGGSVSTLTIQRTQQEDSAVYLCASTPTRGSGNTIYFGEGSWLTVV.

The J gene is TRBJ1-2, the V gene TRBV6-1; TRBD1 matches at 8 bases. The CDR3 covers 15 residues. With V trimmed by 3 bases and J by 6 bases, 9 bases remained unmatched. Germline V CDR1 and CDR2: MNHNS, SASEGT. DNA for the CDR3: TGTGCCAGCAGTGACTTCGCCAGGGGGCAGGATGGCTACACCTTC. Residues: CASSDFARGQDGYTF.

The rearrangement joins TRBV7-3 to TRBJ1-1; no definite D call. This CDR3 region has 16 residues. Trimming pared 5 bases from V and 5 bases from J, leaving 21 bases between. The V gene's germline CDR1 is SGHTA and CDR2 FQGTGA. CDR3 residues: CASSLHPTGVGTEAFF. In DNA, the CDR3 is TGTGCCAGCAGCCTACACCCGACCGGGGTTGGAACTGAAGCTTTCTTT.

J is TRBJ2-1 and V is TRBV6-1; the match to TRBD2 covers 8 bases. The CDR3 covers 16 residues. Germline CDR1 MNHNS, CDR2 SASEGT. J lost 0 bases, V lost 4 bases, and 5 bases had no gene match. The CDR3 sequence is CASSVTSGPSYNEQFF. The CDR3 nucleotides are TGTGCCAGCAGTGTTACTAGCGGACCCTCCTACAATGAGCAGTTCTTC.

This chain connects TRBV28 to TRBJ1-2; TRBD1 agrees at 9 bases. CDR3 size: 15 residues. Germline values: CDR1 MDHEN, CDR2 SYDVKM. V gave up 5 bases and J gave up 7 bases; unmatched junction bases: 11. DNA of the CDR3: TGTGCCAGCAGTGGGACCGGGACAGGGCCTTCTGGCTACACCTTC. Protein product: CASSGTGTGPSGYTF.

The chain's CDR3 is CASSEVGQGVNTEAFF. As DNA, the CDR3 is TGTGCCAGCAGCGAAGTCGGGCAGGGGGTGAACACTGAAGCTTTCTTT. The chain is built from TRBV7-3 and TRBJ1-1; TRBD1 matches at 7 bases. The trim removed 5 bases at V and 0 bases at J, leaving 9 bases unmatched. This CDR3 region has 16 residues. Looked up from germline, CDR1 is SGHTA and CDR2 is FQGTGA.

The chain joins TRBV7-2 to TRBJ1-4; D is undetermined. The CDR3 totals 11 residues. Per the germline V gene, CDR1 is SGHTA and CDR2 is FQGNSA. The V end lost 6 bases, the J end lost 13 bases, and 12 bases lay between the germline ends. For the CDR3, the DNA is TGTGCCAGCAGTACCCAGGAGGTACTGTTTTTT. This codes for CASSTQEVLFF.

V and J are TRBV11-3 and TRBJ1-6; D gene uncertain. Germline lookup yields CDR1 SGHNT and CDR2 YENEEA. Trimming removed 5 bases from V and 5 bases from J, with 13 bases in between. The CDR3 is 15 amino acids. In nucleotides, the CDR3 is TGTGCCAGCAGCCTCTTGAACGGGAATAATTCACCCCTCCACTTT. The encoded protein is CASSLLNGNNSPLHF. The variable domain in full, completed from reference TRBV11-3 and TRBJ1-6, reads EAGVVQSPRYKIIEKKQPVAFWCNPISGHNTLYWYLQNLGQGPELLIRYENEEAVDDSQLPKDRFSAERLKGVDSTLKIQPAELGDSAVYLCASSLLNGNNSPLHFGNGTRLTVT.

The chain links TRBV5-1 to TRBJ1-2; weak D call: TRBD1 (5 bases). Germline assignment: CDR1 SGHRS and CDR2 YFSETQ. The V end lost 0 bases, the J end lost 8 bases, and 17 bases lay between the germline ends. This CDR3 comprises 15 residues. The CDR3, as DNA: TGCGCCAGCAGCTTGGATGGAGGGACGATACGGGGCTACACCTTC. Translated: CASSLDGGTIRGYTF.

The chain uses TRBV7-6 and TRBJ1-1; 7 bases line up with TRBD1. The CDR3 is 15 residues long. After removal of 0 bases from V and 5 bases from J, the junction contained 6 bases not matched to a gene. Germline V gives CDR1 SGHVS, CDR2 FNYEAQ. For the CDR3, the DNA is TGTGCCAGCAGCTTAGCCCGGACAGGCGCGACTGAAGCTTTCTTT. It specifies CASSLARTGATEAFF.

This chain links TRBV7-9 with TRBJ1-1, with TRBD1 as a possible D gene (6 bases). Germline V gene sequence: CDR1 SEHNR, CDR2 FQNEAQ (reference sequence). Trimming left V 3 bases short and J 1 base short, with 15 bases between. CDR3 length: 16 amino acids. CDR3 sequence (DNA): TGTGCCAGCAGCTTGTCCGGGGGGGGCAAGAACACTGAAGCTTTCTTT. Its protein product is CASSLSGGGKNTEAFF.

The chain is built from TRBV5-8 and TRBJ1-1, with D possibly being TRBD1 (5 bases). The germline CDR1 and CDR2 sequences are SGHTS and YDEGEE. Trimming cost V 0 bases and J 1 base, with 13 bases left between them. The CDR3 is made up of 16 amino acids. CDR3 nucleotide sequence: TGTGCCAGCAGCTTGGAAGGGGTTGCCAGGAACACTGAAGCTTTCTTT. This codes for CASSLEGVARNTEAFF.

This chain's CDR3 is CASSGNYEQYF. The CDR3 nucleotides are TGTGCCAGCTCAGGTAACTACGAGCAGTACTTC. The chain carries TRBV6-5 and TRBJ2-7; D is unclear. Trimming shortened V by 8 bases and J by 3 bases, and 8 bases separated the two germline ends. CDR3 size: 11 residues. CDR1 and CDR2 (germline): MNHEY, SVGAGI.